This T cell receptor (beta chain) is from a study of T cells in Graves' hyperthyroidism and ophthalmopathy. For this clonotype: Its antigen is unknown.

The study, taken as a whole, reports: Model predictions of ophthalmopathy came a median about 6.3 months before onset.

The CDR3 regions of TCR beta were amplified from RNA transcripts. Primed by the HTBI set, a first-round RT-PCR was run on the TCR CDR3. TCRdb re-analysed the multiplex PCR reads in MiXCR, keeping a single row per CDR3 protein. This sample has around 300,000 distinct CDR3 sequences; around a fifth occur once, and the top ten carry about 40%. The germline CDR1 and CDR2 sequences are DFQATT and SNEGSKA (reference sequence). This CDR3 has 12 amino acids. The receptor's source is a man aged 45 to 65 with Graves' ophthalmopathy. The rearrangement links TRBV20-1 to TRBJ1-2, with D tentatively TRBD1 (5 bases). Sequenced material: blood. In DNA form, the CDR3 reads TGCGGGGCCTGGGGGGACAACTATGGCTACACCTTC. Translation: CGAWGDNYGYTF.